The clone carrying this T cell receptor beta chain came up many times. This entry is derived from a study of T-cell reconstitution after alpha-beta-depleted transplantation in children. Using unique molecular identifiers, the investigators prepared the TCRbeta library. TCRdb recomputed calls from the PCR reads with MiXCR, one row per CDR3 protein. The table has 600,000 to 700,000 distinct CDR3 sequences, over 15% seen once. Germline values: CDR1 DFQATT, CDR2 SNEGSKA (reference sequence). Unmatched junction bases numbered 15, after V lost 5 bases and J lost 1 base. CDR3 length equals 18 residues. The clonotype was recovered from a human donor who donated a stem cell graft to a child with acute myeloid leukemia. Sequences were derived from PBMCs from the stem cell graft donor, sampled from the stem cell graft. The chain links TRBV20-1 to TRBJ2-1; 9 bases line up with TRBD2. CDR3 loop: CSAGPAAGGDRSYNEQFF. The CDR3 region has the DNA TGCAGTGCTGGACCAGCAGCGGGGGGAGACCGATCCTACAATGAGCAGTTCTTC.